The 18 T cell receptor beta chains below all came from one sample that was sequenced in a study of post-analysis software for immune sequencing data. Whole-study findings and limits: Relative to controls, patients had five TRBV segments at higher frequency, with TRBV5-6, TRBV5-1 and TRBV20-1 among these.

Their antigen targets remain unknown. Unique molecular identifiers were present in the TCR beta cDNA libraries. From the PCR reads, TCRdb called clonotypes with MiXCR, one entry per CDR3 protein. The sample records hundreds of thousands of distinct CDR3 sequences, about 40% being singletons. Sequencing was carried out using blood. The receptors were gathered from a girl between 5 and 17 years old with multiple sclerosis.

The chain couples TRBV12-3 or TRBV12-4 to TRBJ1-5; perhaps TRBD1 as D (6 bases). V was trimmed by 6 bases and J by 5 bases, leaving 14 bases between them. The CDR3 is made up of 14 amino acids. CDR3 coding DNA: TGTGCCAGCAGCTGGGGGCAGGGTTATCAGCCCCAGCATTTT. This encodes CASSWGQGYQPQHF.

V is TRBV5-5 and J is TRBJ2-7, with D maybe TRBD2 (6 bases). The CDR3 loop spans 13 amino acids. The V gene's germline CDR1 is SGHKS and CDR2 YYEKEE (reference sequence). V was shortened by 4 bases and J by 1 base, with 9 bases between the two germline ends. The CDR3 bases are TGTGCCAGCAGCAGGGACTTGTCCTACGAGCAGTACTTC. Its translation: CASSRDLSYEQYF.

The V gene is TRBV10-3, the J gene TRBJ1-1; the D is unclear. Trimming left V 6 bases short and J 0 bases short, with 11 bases between. The CDR3 contains 14 residues. CDR1 ENHRY and CDR2 SYGVKD come from the germline V gene. The CDR3 loop is CAISDTAMNTEAFF. The CDR3 nucleotides are TGTGCCATCAGCGATACAGCCATGAACACTGAAGCTTTCTTT.

This chain links TRBV9 with TRBJ2-5; 9 bases are a match to TRBD2. The germline gives CDR1 SGDLS, CDR2 YYNGEE. There are 17 residues in the CDR3. J lost 4 bases, V lost 0 bases, and 10 bases had no gene match. As DNA, the CDR3 is TGTGCCAGCAGCGTAGGTGTTAGCGGGAGCTTGGGAGAGACCCAGTACTTC. Amino acid sequence: CASSVGVSGSLGETQYF.

The chain couples TRBV13 to TRBJ2-1, with D possibly matching TRBD2 (6 bases). This CDR3 has 17 residues. The germline gives CDR1 PRHDT, CDR2 FYEKMQ (reference sequence). The V end was cut by 6 bases, the J end by 1 base, with 19 bases between. CDR3 residues: CASSRVGYRESYNEQFF. The CDR3 bases are TGTGCCAGCAGTCGCGTGGGATACCGGGAGTCCTACAATGAGCAGTTCTTC.

V gene TRBV5-1 combines with J gene TRBJ1-1; TRBD1 aligns across 7 bases. The CDR3 has 14 residues. The V and J ends lost 5 bases and 1 base, in that order; junction bases with no gene match: 5. CDR1 is SGHRS and CDR2 is YFSETQ in the germline V gene. The CDR3 DNA follows: TGCGCCAGCAGGACTCGGACAGGGAACACTGAAGCTTTCTTT. Encoded protein: CASRTRTGNTEAFF.

This clonotype was observed a single time. The chain carries TRBV2 and TRBJ2-1; TRBD1 aligns across 7 bases. With 7 bases clipped from V and 8 bases from J, the junction kept 11 bases outside the gene matches. Germline lookup yields CDR1 SNHLY and CDR2 FYNNEI. The CDR3 has 14 residues. The CDR3 DNA follows: TGTGCCAGCACCCGCGACAGGGTGGTACATGAGCAGTTCTTC. Translating gives CASTRDRVVHEQFF. The whole variable domain, filled in from reference TRBV2 and TRBJ2-1, reads EPEVTQTPSHQVTQMGQEVILRCVPISNHLYFYWYRQILGQKVEFLVSFYNNEISEKSEIFDDQFSVERPDGSNFTLKIRSTKLEDSAMYFCASTRDRVVHEQFFGPGTRLTVL.

The chain carries TRBV25-1 and TRBJ2-5, with 9 bases matching TRBD1. CDR3 size: 15 residues. V gave up 4 bases and J gave up 3 bases; unmatched junction bases: 6. Per the germline V gene, CDR1 is MGHDK and CDR2 is SYGVNS. This CDR3 is CASSGDRVSKETQYF. The CDR3 DNA reads TGTGCCAGCAGTGGGGACAGGGTCAGCAAAGAGACCCAGTACTTC.

The chain employs TRBV12-3 or TRBV12-4 and TRBJ1-4; 8 bases are shared with TRBD1. Trimming took 5 bases from V and 11 from J; bases not matched to a gene: 10. CDR3 length equals 14 residues. The CDR3: CASSAQGALSKLFF. The CDR3 DNA reads as TGTGCCAGCAGTGCCCAGGGGGCCTTGTCGAAACTGTTTTTT.

This chain links TRBV20-1 with TRBJ2-7; D unresolved. Between the trimmed V and J ends, which lost 1 base and 5 bases, there was a span of 6 bases. This CDR3 contains 11 residues. Germline loops: CDR1 DFQATT, CDR2 SNEGSKA (reference sequence). The CDR3, as DNA: TGCAGTGCTAGAGTGGGTAACGAGCAGTACTTC. It translates to CSARVGNEQYF.

The gene calls are TRBV29-1 and TRBJ1-1; D gene uncertain. The V end lost 0 bases, the J end lost 7 bases, and 9 bases lay between the germline ends. CDR3 size: 12 residues. The germline gives CDR1 SQVTM, CDR2 ANQGSEA. CDR3 loop: CSVEDLGNEAFF. The CDR3 DNA follows: TGCAGCGTTGAAGATCTGGGGAATGAAGCTTTCTTT. Supplemented by reference TRBV29-1 and TRBJ1-1, the full variable domain reads SAVISQKPSRDICQRGTSLTIQCQVDSQVTMMFWYRQQPGQSLTLIATANQGSEATYESGFVIDKFPISRPNLTFSTLTVSNMSPEDSSIYLCSVEDLGNEAFFGQGTRLTVV.

The chain links TRBV20-1 to TRBJ2-5; 9 bases align to TRBD2. The closer fit of TRBJ2-7 to the DNA end suggests the J call may be wrong. The V gene's germline CDR1 is DFQATT and CDR2 SNEGSKA (reference sequence). There are 13 residues in the CDR3. The CDR3 DNA sequence: TGCAGTGCCGCGGGAGGGCGCGGGGGCGAGCAGTACTTC. This codes for CSAAGGRGGEQYF.

The chain combines TRBV29-1 with TRBJ1-2, with 8 bases matching TRBD1. Germline V lookup: CDR1 SQVTM, CDR2 ANQGSEA. CDR3 length equals 14 residues. Trimming removed 7 bases from V and 9 bases from J; junction bases left unmatched: 16. CDR3: CSAGHRDRTLRYTF. The CDR3 DNA follows: TGCAGCGCTGGCCACCGGGACAGGACCCTCCGCTACACCTTC.

The chain employs TRBV10-3 and TRBJ2-1; 8 bases match TRBD1. Unmatched junction bases numbered 6, after V lost 4 bases and J lost 7 bases. Per the germline V gene, CDR1 is ENHRY and CDR2 is SYGVKD. This CDR3 spans 14 amino acids. CDR3 sequence reads: CAISVDRGVNEQFF. CDR3 DNA: TGTGCCATCAGTGTTGACAGGGGAGTGAATGAGCAGTTCTTC.

V gene TRBV10-3 combines with J gene TRBJ2-5; the D gene could be TRBD1 or TRBD2 (5 bases each). Per germline, CDR1 ENHRY and CDR2 SYGVKD. V was cut by 10 bases and J by 11 bases, with 20 bases left in between. CDR3 length: 12 residues. The DNA of the CDR3 is TGTGCCACCCGGGACCTCGACAATGAGCAGTACTTC. This encodes CATRDLDNEQYF.

The CDR3 sequence: CASTLGGGPQETQYF. As DNA, the CDR3 is TGTGCCAGCACCCTGGGAGGGGGACCCCAAGAGACCCAGTACTTC. V is TRBV6-5 and J is TRBJ2-5; a weak D match, TRBD2 (7 bases). The V gene's germline CDR1 is MNHEY and CDR2 SVGAGI. With 7 bases removed from V and 1 base from J, the gap between germline ends came to 16 bases. This CDR3 contains 15 residues.

This rearrangement joins TRBV3-1 to TRBJ2-3, with TRBD2 matching 11 bases. The germline V gene has CDR1 LGHDT and CDR2 YNNKEL (reference sequence). V shed 7 bases, J shed 0 bases, and the junction held 12 bases outside the gene matches. This CDR3 region has 18 residues. The CDR3 here is CASTHVSGTSGSTDTQYF. CDR3 in DNA: TGTGCCAGCACCCACGTTTCCGGGACTAGCGGTAGCACAGATACGCAGTATTTT.

The chain joins TRBV3-1 to TRBJ2-7; TRBD2 is a possible D gene (5 bases). CDR3 size: 13 residues. Trimming took 6 bases from V and 0 from J, leaving 9 bases between them. The germline CDR1 and CDR2 sequences are LGHDT and YNNKEL (reference sequence). Here the CDR3 reads CASRTRGSYEQYF. In nucleotides, the CDR3 is TGTGCCAGCAGGACCCGGGGCTCCTACGAGCAGTACTTC.